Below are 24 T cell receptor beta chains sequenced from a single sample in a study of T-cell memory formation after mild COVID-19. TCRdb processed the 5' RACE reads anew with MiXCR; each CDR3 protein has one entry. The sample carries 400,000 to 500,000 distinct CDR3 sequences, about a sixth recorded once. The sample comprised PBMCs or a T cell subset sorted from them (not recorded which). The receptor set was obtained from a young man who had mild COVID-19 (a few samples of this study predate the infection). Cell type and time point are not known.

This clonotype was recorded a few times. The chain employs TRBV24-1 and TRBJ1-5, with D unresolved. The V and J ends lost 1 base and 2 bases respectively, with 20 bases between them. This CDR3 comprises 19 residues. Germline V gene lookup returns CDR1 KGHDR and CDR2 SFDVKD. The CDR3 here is CATSDFEEVRAPRNQPQHF. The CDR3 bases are TGTGCCACCAGTGATTTTGAGGAAGTGAGGGCCCCCCGCAATCAGCCCCAGCATTTT.

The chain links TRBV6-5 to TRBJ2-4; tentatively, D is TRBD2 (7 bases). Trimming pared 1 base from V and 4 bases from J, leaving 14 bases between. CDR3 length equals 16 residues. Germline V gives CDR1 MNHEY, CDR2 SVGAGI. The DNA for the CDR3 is TGTGCCAGCAGTTACTTCGGCGGGGGCCTAAAAAACATTCAGTACTTC. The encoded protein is CASSYFGGGLKNIQYF.

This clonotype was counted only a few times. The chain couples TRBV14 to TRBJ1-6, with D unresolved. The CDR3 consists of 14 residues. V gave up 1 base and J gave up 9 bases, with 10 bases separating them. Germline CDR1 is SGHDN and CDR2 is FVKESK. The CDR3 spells CASSQVGFASPLHF. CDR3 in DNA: TGTGCCAGCAGCCAAGTAGGGTTTGCTTCACCCCTCCACTTT.

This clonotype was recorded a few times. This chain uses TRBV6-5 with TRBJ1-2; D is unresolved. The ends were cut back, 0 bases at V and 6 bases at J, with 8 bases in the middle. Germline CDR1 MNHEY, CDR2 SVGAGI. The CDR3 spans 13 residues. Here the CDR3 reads CASSYSPWDGYTF. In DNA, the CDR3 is TGTGCCAGCAGTTACTCTCCATGGGATGGCTACACCTTC.

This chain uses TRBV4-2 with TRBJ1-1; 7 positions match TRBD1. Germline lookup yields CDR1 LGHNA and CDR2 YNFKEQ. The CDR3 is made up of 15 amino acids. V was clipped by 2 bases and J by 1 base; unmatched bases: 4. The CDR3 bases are TGTGCCAGCAGCCAACCAGGGACAGCGAACACTGAAGCTTTCTTT. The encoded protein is CASSQPGTANTEAFF.

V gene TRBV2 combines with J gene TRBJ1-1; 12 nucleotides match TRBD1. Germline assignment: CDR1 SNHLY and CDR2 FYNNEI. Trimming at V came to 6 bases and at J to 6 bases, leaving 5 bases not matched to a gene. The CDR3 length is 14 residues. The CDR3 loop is CASSTGTGGSEAFF. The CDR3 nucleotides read TGTGCCAGCAGCACCGGGACAGGGGGCTCTGAAGCTTTCTTT.

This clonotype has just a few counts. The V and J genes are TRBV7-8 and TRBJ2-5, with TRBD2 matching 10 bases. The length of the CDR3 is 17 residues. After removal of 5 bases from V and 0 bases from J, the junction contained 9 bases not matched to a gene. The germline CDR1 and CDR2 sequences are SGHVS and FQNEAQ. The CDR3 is CASSDRGSGGYQETQYF. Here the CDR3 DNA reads TGTGCCAGCAGCGACCGAGGTAGCGGGGGGTACCAAGAGACCCAGTACTTC.

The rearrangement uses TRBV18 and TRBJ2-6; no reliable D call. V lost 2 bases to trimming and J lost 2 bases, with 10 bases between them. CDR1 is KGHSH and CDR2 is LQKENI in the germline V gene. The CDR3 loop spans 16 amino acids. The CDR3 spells CASSPYTGPGANVLTF. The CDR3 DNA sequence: TGTGCCAGCTCACCATATACGGGTCCTGGGGCCAACGTCCTGACTTTC. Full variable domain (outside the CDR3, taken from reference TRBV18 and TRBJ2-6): NAGVMQNPRHLVRRRGQEARLRCSPMKGHSHVYWYRQLPEEGLKFMVYLQKENIIDESGMPKERFSAEFPKEGPSILRIQQVVRGDSAAYFCASSPYTGPGANVLTFGAGSRLTVL.

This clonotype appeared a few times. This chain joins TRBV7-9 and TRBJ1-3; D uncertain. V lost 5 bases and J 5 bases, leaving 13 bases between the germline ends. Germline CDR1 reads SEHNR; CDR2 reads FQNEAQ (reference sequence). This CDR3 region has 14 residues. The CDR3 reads CASSASGSRNTIYF. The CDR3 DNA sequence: TGTGCCAGCAGCGCTAGCGGAAGTCGAAACACCATATATTTT.

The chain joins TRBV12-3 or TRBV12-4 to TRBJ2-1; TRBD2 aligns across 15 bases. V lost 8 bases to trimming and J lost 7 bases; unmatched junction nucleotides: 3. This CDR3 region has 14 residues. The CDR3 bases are TGTGCCAGCGGACTAGCGGGGGGGAGAAATGAGCAGTTCTTC. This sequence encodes CASGLAGGRNEQFF.

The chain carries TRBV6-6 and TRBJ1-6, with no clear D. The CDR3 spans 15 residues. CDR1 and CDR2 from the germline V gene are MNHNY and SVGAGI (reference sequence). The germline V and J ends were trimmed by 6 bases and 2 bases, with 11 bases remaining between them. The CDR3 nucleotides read TGTGCCAGCAGCAGGCCACCTACCTATAATTCACCCCTCCACTTT. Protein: CASSRPPTYNSPLHF.

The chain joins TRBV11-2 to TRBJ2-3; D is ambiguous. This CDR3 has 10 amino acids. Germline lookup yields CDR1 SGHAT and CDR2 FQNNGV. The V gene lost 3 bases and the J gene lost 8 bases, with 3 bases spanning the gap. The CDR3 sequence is CASSFTTQYF. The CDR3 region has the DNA TGTGCCAGCAGCTTTACTACGCAGTATTTT.

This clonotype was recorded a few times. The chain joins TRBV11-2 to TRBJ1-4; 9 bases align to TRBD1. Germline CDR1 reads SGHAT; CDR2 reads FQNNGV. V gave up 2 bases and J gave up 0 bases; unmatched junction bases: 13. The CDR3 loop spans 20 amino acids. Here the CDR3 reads CASSLTPGQGLVATNEKLFF. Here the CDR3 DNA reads TGTGCCAGCAGCTTAACTCCGGGACAGGGTTTGGTCGCAACTAATGAAAAACTGTTTTTT.

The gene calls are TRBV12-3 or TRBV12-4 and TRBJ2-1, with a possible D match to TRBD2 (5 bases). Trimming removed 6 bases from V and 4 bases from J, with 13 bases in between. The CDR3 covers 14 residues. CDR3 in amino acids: CASSQSRGYNEQFF. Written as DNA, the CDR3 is TGTGCCAGCAGCCAGTCCCGGGGTTACAATGAGCAGTTCTTC.

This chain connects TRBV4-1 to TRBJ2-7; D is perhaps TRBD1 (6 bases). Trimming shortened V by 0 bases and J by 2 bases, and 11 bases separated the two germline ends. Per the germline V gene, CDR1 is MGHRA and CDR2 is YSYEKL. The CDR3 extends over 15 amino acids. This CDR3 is CASSQDWAGAYEQYV. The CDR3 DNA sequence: TGCGCCAGCAGCCAAGATTGGGCAGGGGCCTACGAGCAGTACGTC.

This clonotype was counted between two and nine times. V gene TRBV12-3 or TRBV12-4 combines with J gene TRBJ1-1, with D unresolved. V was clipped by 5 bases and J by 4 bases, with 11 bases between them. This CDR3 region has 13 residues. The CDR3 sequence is CASSVILVTEAFF. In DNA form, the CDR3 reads TGTGCCAGCAGTGTTATTCTTGTCACTGAAGCTTTCTTT.

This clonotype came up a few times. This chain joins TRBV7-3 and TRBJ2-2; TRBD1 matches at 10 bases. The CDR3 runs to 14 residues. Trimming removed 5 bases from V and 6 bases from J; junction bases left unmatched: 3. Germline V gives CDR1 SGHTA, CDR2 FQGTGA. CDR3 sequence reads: CASSRGQGPGELFF. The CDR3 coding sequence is TGTGCCAGCAGCCGGGGACAGGGGCCCGGGGAGCTGTTTTTT.

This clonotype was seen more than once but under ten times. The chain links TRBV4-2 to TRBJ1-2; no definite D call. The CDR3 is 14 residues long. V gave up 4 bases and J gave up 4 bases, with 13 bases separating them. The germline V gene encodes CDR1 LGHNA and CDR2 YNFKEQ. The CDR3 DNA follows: TGTGCCAGCAGCCCAAGCCCTGGCACCTATGGCTACACCTTC. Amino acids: CASSPSPGTYGYTF.

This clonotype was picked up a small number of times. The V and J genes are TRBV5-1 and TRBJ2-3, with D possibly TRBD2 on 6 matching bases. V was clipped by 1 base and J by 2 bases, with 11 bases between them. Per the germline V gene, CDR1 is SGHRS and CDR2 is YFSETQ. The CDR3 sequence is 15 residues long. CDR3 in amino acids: CASSLWGESTDTQYF. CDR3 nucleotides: TGCGCCAGCAGCTTGTGGGGGGAGTCCACAGATACGCAGTATTTT. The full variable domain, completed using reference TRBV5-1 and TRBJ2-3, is KAGVTQTPRYLIKTRGQQVTLSCSPISGHRSVSWYQQTPGQGLQFLFEYFSETQRNKGNFPGRFSGRQFSNSRSEMNVSTLELGDSALYLCASSLWGESTDTQYFGPGTRLTVL.

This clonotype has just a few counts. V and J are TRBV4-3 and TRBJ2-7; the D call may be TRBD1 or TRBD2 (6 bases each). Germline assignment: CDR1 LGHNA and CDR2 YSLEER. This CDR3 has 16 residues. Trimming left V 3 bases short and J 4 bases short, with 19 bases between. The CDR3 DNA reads TGCGCCAGCAGCCAGGACACAGGGTATGGGGGGTACGAGCAGTACTTC. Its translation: CASSQDTGYGGYEQYF.

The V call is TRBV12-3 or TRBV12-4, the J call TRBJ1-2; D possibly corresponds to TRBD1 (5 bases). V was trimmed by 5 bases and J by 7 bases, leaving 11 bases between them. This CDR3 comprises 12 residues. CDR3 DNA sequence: TGTGCCAGCAGTCAGGGTTCAGGTGGCTACACCTTC. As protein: CASSQGSGGYTF.

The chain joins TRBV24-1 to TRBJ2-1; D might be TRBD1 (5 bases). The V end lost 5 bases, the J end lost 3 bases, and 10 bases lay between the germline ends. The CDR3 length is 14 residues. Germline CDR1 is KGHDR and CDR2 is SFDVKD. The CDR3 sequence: CATSGKGVYNEQFF. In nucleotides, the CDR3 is TGTGCCACCAGTGGTAAAGGGGTCTACAATGAGCAGTTCTTC.

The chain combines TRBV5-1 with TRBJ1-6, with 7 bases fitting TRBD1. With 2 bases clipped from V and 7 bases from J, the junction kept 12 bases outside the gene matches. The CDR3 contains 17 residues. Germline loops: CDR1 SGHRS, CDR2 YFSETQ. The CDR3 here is CASSFSPQGEVNSPLHF. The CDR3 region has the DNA TGCGCCAGCAGCTTCAGCCCTCAGGGGGAAGTGAATTCACCCCTCCACTTT.

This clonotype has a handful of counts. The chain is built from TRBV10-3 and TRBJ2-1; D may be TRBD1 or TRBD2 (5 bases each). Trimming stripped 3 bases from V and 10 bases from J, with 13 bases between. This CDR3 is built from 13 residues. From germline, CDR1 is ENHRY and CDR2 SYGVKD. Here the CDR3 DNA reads TGTGCCATCAGTGATGAGGGACCCAGGGAGCAGTTCTTC. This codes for CAISDEGPREQFF.